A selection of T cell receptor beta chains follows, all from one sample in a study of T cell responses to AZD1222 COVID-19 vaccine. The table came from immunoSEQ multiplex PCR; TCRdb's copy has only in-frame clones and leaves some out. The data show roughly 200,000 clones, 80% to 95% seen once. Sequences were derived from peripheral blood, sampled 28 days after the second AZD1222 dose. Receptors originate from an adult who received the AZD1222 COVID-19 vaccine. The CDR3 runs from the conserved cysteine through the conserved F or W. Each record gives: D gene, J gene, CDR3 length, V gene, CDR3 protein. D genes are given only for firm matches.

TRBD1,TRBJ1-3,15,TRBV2,CASRDRGFSGNTIYF
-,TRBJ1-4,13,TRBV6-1,CASSDQDNEKLFF
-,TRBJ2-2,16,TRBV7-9,CASRGGLSQPTGELFF
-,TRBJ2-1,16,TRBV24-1,CATSDTGTDLYNEQFF
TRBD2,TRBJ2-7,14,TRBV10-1,CASSDGGVAYEQYF
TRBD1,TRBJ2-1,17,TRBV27,CASSFAGTGGTYNEQFF
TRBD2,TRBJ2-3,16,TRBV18,CASSPPGAGVTDTQYF
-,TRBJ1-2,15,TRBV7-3,CASSLTSSSFGGYTF
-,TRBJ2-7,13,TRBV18,CASSPPSLDEQYF
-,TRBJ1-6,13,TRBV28,CASSSAYNSPLHF
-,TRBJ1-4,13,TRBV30,CAWSQGSLEKLFF
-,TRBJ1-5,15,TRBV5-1,CASSLEGGRNQPQHF
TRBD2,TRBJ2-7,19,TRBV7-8,CASTRNKGRGLADSYEQYF
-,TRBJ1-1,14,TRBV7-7,CASSPIGQGAEAFF
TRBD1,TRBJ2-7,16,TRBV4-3,CASSQEGGTGGYEQYF
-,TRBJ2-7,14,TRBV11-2,CASSLDPGGYEQYF
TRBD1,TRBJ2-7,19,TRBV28,CASSSIRPKNRDRAYEQYF
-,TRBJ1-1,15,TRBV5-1,CASSPGQGGLLEAFF
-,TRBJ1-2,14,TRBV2,CASSGGRQSYGYTF
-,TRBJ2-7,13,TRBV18,CASSPVQGNEQYF
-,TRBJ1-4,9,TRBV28,CASSFRLFF
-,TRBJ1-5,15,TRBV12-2,CASRTEGGSPQPQHF
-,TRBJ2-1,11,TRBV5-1,CASSKDYEQFF
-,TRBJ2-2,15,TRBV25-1,CASSEAETRTGELFF
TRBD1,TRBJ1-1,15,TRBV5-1,CASSSLTGGITEAFF
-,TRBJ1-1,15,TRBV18,CASSPGQGTYTEAFF
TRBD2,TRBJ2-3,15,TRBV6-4,CASSDGAGGTDTQYF
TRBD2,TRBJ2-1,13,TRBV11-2,CASEAGGYNEQFF
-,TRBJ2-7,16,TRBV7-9,CASSLIRAGRSYEQYF
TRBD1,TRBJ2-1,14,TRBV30,CAWSAIGQGIEQFF
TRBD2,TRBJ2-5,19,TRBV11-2,CASSLVAGGPSHRQETQYF
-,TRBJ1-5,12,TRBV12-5,CASGPHSEPQHF
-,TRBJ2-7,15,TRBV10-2,CASSESKSLDHEQYF
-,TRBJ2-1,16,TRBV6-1,CASSVEWPSAYNEQFF
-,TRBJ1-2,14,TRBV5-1,CASSYETGARGYTF
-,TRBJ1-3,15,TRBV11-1,CASSQQGDSGNTIYF
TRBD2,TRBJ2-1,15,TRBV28,CASSPPGGRNNEQFF
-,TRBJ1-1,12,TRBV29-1,CSVEFGGTEAFF
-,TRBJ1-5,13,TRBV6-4,CASSRESNQPQHF
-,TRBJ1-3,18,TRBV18,CASSPPGGFRPSGNTIYF
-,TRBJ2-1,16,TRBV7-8,CASRDPRGEGYNEQFF
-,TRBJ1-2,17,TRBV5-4,CASSLTVIGGWGNGYTF
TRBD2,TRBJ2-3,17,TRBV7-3,CASSLGISGTTGDTQYF
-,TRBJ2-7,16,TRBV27,CASRMGGGRISYEQYF
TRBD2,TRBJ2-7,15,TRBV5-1,CASSKGLAGTYEQYF
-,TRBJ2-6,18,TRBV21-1,CASSKDACRPSGANVLTF
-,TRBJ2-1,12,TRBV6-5,CASWTASNEQFF
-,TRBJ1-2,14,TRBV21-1,CASAWTGVDYGYTF
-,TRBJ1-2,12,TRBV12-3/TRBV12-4,CASSLDRLYYTF
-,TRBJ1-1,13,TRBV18,CASSTDLNTEAFF
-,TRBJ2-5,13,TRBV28,CASERTEQETQYF
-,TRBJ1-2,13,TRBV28,CASSLGRHYGYTF
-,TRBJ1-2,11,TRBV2,CASGDVYGYTF
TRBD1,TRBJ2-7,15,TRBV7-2,CASSGGGTGAYEQYF
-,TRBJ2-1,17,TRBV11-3,CASSLESSSQGINEQFF